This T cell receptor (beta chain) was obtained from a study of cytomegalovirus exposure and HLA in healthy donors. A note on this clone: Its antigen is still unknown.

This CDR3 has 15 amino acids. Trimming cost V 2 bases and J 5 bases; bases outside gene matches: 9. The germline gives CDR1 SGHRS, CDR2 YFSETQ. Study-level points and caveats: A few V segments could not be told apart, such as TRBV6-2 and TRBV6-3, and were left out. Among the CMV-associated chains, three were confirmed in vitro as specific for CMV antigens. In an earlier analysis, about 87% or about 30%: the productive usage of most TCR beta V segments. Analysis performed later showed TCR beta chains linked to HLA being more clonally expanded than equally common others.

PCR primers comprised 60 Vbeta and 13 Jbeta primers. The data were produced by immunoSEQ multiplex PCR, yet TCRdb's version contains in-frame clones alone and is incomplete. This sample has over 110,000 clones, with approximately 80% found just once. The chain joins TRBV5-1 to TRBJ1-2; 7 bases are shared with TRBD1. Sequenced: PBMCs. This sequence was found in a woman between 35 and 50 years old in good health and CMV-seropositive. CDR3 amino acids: CASSLGEGGRYGYTF. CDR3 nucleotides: TGCGCCAGCAGCTTAGGGGAAGGGGGCCGGTATGGCTACACCTTC. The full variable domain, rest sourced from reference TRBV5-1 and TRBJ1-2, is KAGVTQTPRYLIKTRGQQVTLSCSPISGHRSVSWYQQTPGQGLQFLFEYFSETQRNKGNFPGRFSGRQFSNSRSEMNVSTLELGDSALYLCASSLGEGGRYGYTFGSGTRLTVV.